The clone carrying this T cell receptor (beta chain) was seen only once. The antigen is undetermined. The sample comes from a study of cytomegalovirus exposure and HLA in healthy donors. General study findings and limits: Many donors carried some public TCRs, although rarity characterized most TCR sequences. In a later analysis, V- and J-gene trimming of beta chains associated with a DCLRE1C missense variant, replicated independently. Later analysis identified several of the most significant clusters that appeared linked to common viral pathogens.

The PCR ran on 60 Vbeta and 13 Jbeta primers. Assay: immunoSEQ multiplex PCR; the TCRdb copy retains only in-frame clones and omits some. This sample has about 140,000 clones, with 70% to 75% found just once. The CDR3 totals 17 residues. V was pared by 0 bases and J by 6 bases, with 11 bases of the junction left unmatched. Germline loops: CDR1 LNHNV, CDR2 YYDKDF (reference sequence). The sequence was collected from a woman in her 30s in good health and CMV-seronegative. Sequencing input: PBMCs. The chain is built from TRBV15 and TRBJ2-1; 7 positions agree with TRBD2. The DNA for the CDR3 is TGTGCCACCAGCAGAGATTTAGAGGGAGGGCCCTCCAATGAGCAGTTCTTC. This encodes CATSRDLEGGPSNEQFF.